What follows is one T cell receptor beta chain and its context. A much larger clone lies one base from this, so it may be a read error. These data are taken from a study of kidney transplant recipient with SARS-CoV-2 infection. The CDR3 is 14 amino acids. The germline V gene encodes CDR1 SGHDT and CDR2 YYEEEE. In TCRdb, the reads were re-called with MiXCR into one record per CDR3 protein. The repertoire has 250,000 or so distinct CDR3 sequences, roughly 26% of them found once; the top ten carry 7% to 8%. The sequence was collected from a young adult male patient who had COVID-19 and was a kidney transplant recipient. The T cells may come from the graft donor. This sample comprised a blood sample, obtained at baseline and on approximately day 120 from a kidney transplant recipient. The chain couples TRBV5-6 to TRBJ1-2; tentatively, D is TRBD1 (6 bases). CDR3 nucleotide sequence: TGTGCCAGCAGCGTCGGGGGGGCTGGCTATGGCCACACCTTC. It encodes CASSVGGAGYGHTF.